Included here is one TCR beta chain sequence, with context. Its target is not known. The data are from a study of T cells in Graves' hyperthyroidism and ophthalmopathy. Amplification yielded TCR beta CDR3 regions, with RNA transcripts as the source. The HTBI set primed first-round TCR CDR3 RT-PCR. TCRdb recomputed calls from the multiplex PCR reads with MiXCR, one row per CDR3 protein. The table includes more than 500,000 distinct CDR3 sequences, approximately 44% detected once. Patients were excluded because of uncontrolled infection, other autoimmune disease, pregnancy or lactation. Overall study findings and caveats: A model using 13 V-J features told ophthalmopathy apart from stable hyperthyroidism. Blood also carried most thyroid clonotypes expanded above 0.001.

This CDR3 spans 14 amino acids. In germline, CDR1 is DFQATT, CDR2 SNEGSKA (reference sequence). V was trimmed by 3 bases and J by 3 bases, leaving 15 bases between them. Sequenced: peripheral blood or thyroid tissue (not recorded which). This sequence originates from an adult woman with Graves' disease, either hyperthyroidism or ophthalmopathy (not recorded which). The gene calls are TRBV20-1 and TRBJ2-7; possible D gene TRBD2, 6 bases. The CDR3 region has the DNA TGCAGTGCTAGTAGGGGAGGAAACTTCTACGAGCAGTACTTC. Residues: CSASRGGNFYEQYF.